This TCR beta chain was sequenced during a study of T cell changes during pregnancy in multiple sclerosis. The V end was cut by 5 bases, the J end by 1 base, with 17 bases between. The CDR3 runs 16 residues. In germline, CDR1 is SNHLY, CDR2 FYNNEI. Some clones are missing from TCRdb's copy, which holds only in-frame ones; the method was immunoSEQ multiplex PCR. Of about 48,000 clones in the sample, around 92% were seen once. The source of this sequence is a female donor in good health, enrolled as a control in a pregnancy study. The J gene is TRBJ1-1, the V gene TRBV2, with D possibly TRBD1 on 6 matching bases. This specimen consisted of CD4+ T cells from peripheral blood mononuclear cells, obtained in the second trimester of pregnancy. The CDR3 sequence is CASSPRGPTGNTEAFF. CDR3 DNA sequence: TGTGCCAGCAGTCCCCGAGGACCGACAGGGAACACTGAAGCTTTCTTT.